This T cell receptor beta chain comes out of a study of blood T cell repertoires in COVID-19. The data were produced by immunoSEQ multiplex PCR, yet TCRdb's version contains in-frame clones alone and is incomplete. The top ten clones hold approximately 2.9% of a sample with fewer than 350,000 clones, around 93% of them seen once. There are 14 residues in the CDR3. Germline values: CDR1 SEHNR, CDR2 FQNEAQ (reference sequence). The trim removed 8 bases at V and 7 bases at J, leaving 11 bases unmatched. The chain recombines TRBV7-9 with TRBJ1-1, with 9 bases matching TRBD1. This receptor was taken from a man aged 35 to 55 who had been exposed to COVID-19. The sample consisted of PBMCs or T cells enriched from blood (not recorded which). This chain's CDR3 is CASGPGTGSLEAFF. DNA of the CDR3: TGTGCCAGCGGACCCGGGACAGGGAGCCTTGAAGCTTTCTTT.